A single sample is the source of the 15 T cell receptor beta chains below, sequenced in a study of CD8+CD57+ T cells in acquired aplastic anemia listed by TCRdb under 2018. Instrument used: Illumina HiSeq 2000. TCR beta VDJ combination and CDR3 sequence profiling used genomic DNA as the template. The raw public reads went through TCRdb reprocessing: fastp at Q25, MiXCR clone calling, in-frame beta chains kept. Rows are combined by CDR3 protein, so each entry shows the most common genes and DNA. Across this sample there are more than 150,000 distinct CDR3 sequences, with 55% to 70% seen only once. Together, the top ten hold about half of the sample. The source material was sorted CD4+, CD8+, or CD8+CD57+ T cells (not recorded which) from PBMCs. Receptors were obtained from a human donor with severe aplastic anemia or a healthy control (not recorded which).

Remarks on this clonotype: A single base separates this from a much larger clone, so it may be a read error. The chain carries TRBV12-5 and TRBJ1-1; D unresolved. This CDR3 is built from 15 residues. Germline V gene data show CDR1 as LGHNT and CDR2 as FRNRAP. The germline V and J ends were trimmed by 2 bases and 5 bases, with 15 bases remaining between them. The CDR3 sequence is CASGLFRGEWTEAFF. DNA for the CDR3: TGTGCTAGTGGTTTGTTTCGGGGAGAGTGGACTGAAGCTTTCTTT.

This clonotype has just a few counts. This rearrangement joins TRBV20-1 to TRBJ1-2, with 7 bases aligning to TRBD1. CDR3 size: 13 residues. Germline V gives CDR1 DFQATT, CDR2 SNEGSKA (reference sequence). V trimming: 3 bases; J trimming: 4 bases; junction bases outside the gene matches: 5. CDR3 in amino acids: CSARTGRSYGYTF. DNA of the CDR3: TGCAGTGCTAGGACAGGGCGCAGCTATGGCTACACCTTC.

The CDR3 sequence: CASSLLAGGKTQYF. The CDR3 nucleotides read TGTGCCAGCAGCTTATTGGCAGGGGGGAAGACCCAGTACTTC. The chain links TRBV7-8 to TRBJ2-5, with D perhaps matching TRBD1 (7 bases). CDR3 length: 14 residues. Trimming removed 2 bases at V and 6 bases at J, with 13 bases between. Germline CDR1 is SGHVS and CDR2 is FQNEAQ.

The chain is built from TRBV7-9 and TRBJ1-3; unclear D gene. V lost 2 bases and J lost 0, with 5 bases in between. The germline V gene has CDR1 SEHNR and CDR2 FQNEAQ (reference sequence). This CDR3 spans 14 amino acids. CDR3 DNA: TGTGCCAGCAGCTTACTAACCTCTGGAAACACCATATATTTT. It yields the protein CASSLLTSGNTIYF.

At least ten counts were recorded for this clonotype. The chain employs TRBV2 and TRBJ2-5, with unresolved D. Germline V gene sequence: CDR1 SNHLY, CDR2 FYNNEI. CDR3 size: 14 residues. With 3 bases removed from V and 3 bases from J, the gap between germline ends came to 11 bases. This chain's CDR3 is CASSEMAPKETQYF. The CDR3 DNA reads as TGTGCCAGCAGTGAGATGGCCCCTAAAGAGACCCAGTACTTC. The full variable domain, completed using reference TRBV2 and TRBJ2-5, is EPEVTQTPSHQVTQMGQEVILRCVPISNHLYFYWYRQILGQKVEFLVSFYNNEISEKSEIFDDQFSVERPDGSNFTLKIRSTKLEDSAMYFCASSEMAPKETQYFGPGTRLLVL.

The CDR3 region is CASSLGGLSNQPQHF. The CDR3 DNA sequence: TGTGCCAGCAGCTTGGGGGGGCTTAGCAATCAGCCCCAGCATTTT. This rearrangement joins TRBV7-2 to TRBJ1-5; a possible D gene is TRBD1 (6 bases). Trimming stripped 3 bases from V and 0 bases from J, with 9 bases between. This CDR3 is 15 amino acids long. Per germline, CDR1 SGHTA and CDR2 FQGNSA.

This clonotype is a singleton in its sample. An end of the junction does not agree with germline; a read error may underlie this. The chain links TRBV10-3 to TRBJ2-1; a possible D gene is TRBD2 (6 bases). Germline V gene data show CDR1 as ENHRY and CDR2 as SYGVKD. CDR3 size: 14 residues. This chain's CDR3 is CAFSGAGKNNEQFF. Written as DNA, the CDR3 is TGTGCCTTCAGTGGGGCGGGGAAAAACAATGAGCAGTTCTTC.

This clonotype was seen a few times. The chain recombines TRBV24-1 with TRBJ2-7; 15 bases fit TRBD2. CDR3 length: 16 amino acids. The V gene's germline CDR1 is KGHDR and CDR2 SFDVKD. Germline trimming cut 8 bases from V and 4 bases from J; bases unmatched to any gene: 8. The CDR3 loop reads CATTWTSGGGWYEQYF. The CDR3, as DNA: TGTGCCACCACTTGGACTAGCGGGGGGGGGTGGTACGAGCAGTACTTC.

J is TRBJ1-1 and V is TRBV29-1; no clear D gene. CDR3 length: 13 amino acids. From germline, CDR1 is SQVTM and CDR2 ANQGSEA. V was pared by 2 bases and J by 0 bases, with 7 bases between. CDR3: CSVERRLNTEAFF. The CDR3 DNA is TGCAGCGTTGAACGTCGGCTGAACACTGAAGCTTTCTTT.

This clonotype was found many times. CDR3 sequence (DNA): TGTGCCATCAGTGCAGTAGGGACAGGGATAGACTATGGCTACACCTTC. Translated, it gives CAISAVGTGIDYGYTF. This chain joins TRBV10-3 and TRBJ1-2; 9 nucleotides align to TRBD1. The germline gives CDR1 ENHRY, CDR2 SYGVKD. The CDR3 length is 16 residues. Germline trimming cut 4 bases from V and 3 bases from J; bases unmatched to any gene: 9.

This clonotype came up many times. The genes are TRBV5-1 and TRBJ2-1; maybe TRBD2 (5 bases). There are 16 residues in the CDR3. Trimming removed 3 bases at V and 0 bases at J, with 13 bases between. CDR1 is SGHRS and CDR2 is YFSETQ in the germline V gene. This CDR3 reads CASSSDPTSSYNEQFF. DNA of the CDR3: TGCGCCAGCAGCTCCGATCCAACTAGCTCCTACAATGAGCAGTTCTTC. Drawing the rest from reference TRBV5-1 and TRBJ2-1, the complete variable domain is KAGVTQTPRYLIKTRGQQVTLSCSPISGHRSVSWYQQTPGQGLQFLFEYFSETQRNKGNFPGRFSGRQFSNSRSEMNVSTLELGDSALYLCASSSDPTSSYNEQFFGPGTRLTVL.

The V and J genes are TRBV10-3 and TRBJ2-1, with 11 bases matching TRBD2. The CDR3 totals 17 residues. Germline values: CDR1 ENHRY, CDR2 SYGVKD. V trimming: 6 bases; J trimming: 0 bases; junction bases outside the gene matches: 7. The CDR3 DNA sequence: TGTGCCATCAGCGAAAATAGCGGGGGGGCCTCCTACAATGAGCAGTTCTTC. Its translation is CAISENSGGASYNEQFF.

The chain carries TRBV24-1 and TRBJ2-1; TRBD2 matches 10 bases. The CDR3 runs 16 residues. V dropped 9 bases and J dropped 0; count of bases not matched to a gene: 7. From germline, CDR1 is KGHDR and CDR2 SFDVKD. The CDR3 DNA reads as TGTGCCACCGCCTCTCAGCGGGAGGGCTCCTACAATGAGCAGTTCTTC. Amino acid sequence: CATASQREGSYNEQFF.

This chain uses TRBV7-9 with TRBJ2-7, with D maybe TRBD2 (6 bases). Germline CDR1 reads SEHNR; CDR2 reads FQNEAQ (reference sequence). The V end was cut by 2 bases, the J end by 0 bases, with 23 bases between. The CDR3 length is 19 residues. CDR3 in DNA: TGTGCCAGCAGCTTAAAGAAAATCAACCGGGACTTGAGCTCCTACGAGCAGTACTTC. Residues: CASSLKKINRDLSSYEQYF.

The V and J genes are TRBV7-8 and TRBJ2-1; perhaps D is TRBD1 or TRBD2 (5 bases each). CDR1 is SGHVS, CDR2 FQNEAQ, per germline. The CDR3 loop spans 17 amino acids. V was cut by 0 bases and J by 0 bases, with 12 bases left in between. The CDR3 coding sequence is TGTGCCAGCAGCTTAGCCCCCTGGGGGAGCTCCTACAATGAGCAGTTCTTC. Translation gives CASSLAPWGSSYNEQFF.